The 13 T cell receptor beta chains given below trace back to one sample, sequenced in a study of blood T cell repertoires in COVID-19. Assay used: immunoSEQ multiplex PCR; TCRdb lists only in-frame clones, some missing. The data contain around 200,000 clones, about four fifths of them seen just once; the ten biggest clones take up under 8.5%. Sequencing was carried out using peripheral blood. These receptors were collected from a human donor in a cohort sampled during active COVID-19.

The chain carries TRBV5-6 and TRBJ2-5; D possibly corresponds to TRBD1 (6 bases). Germline CDR1 SGHDT, CDR2 YYEEEE. Trimming took off 4 bases at V and 3 bases at J, with 13 bases between the two ends. The CDR3 is made up of 14 amino acids. The CDR3 coding sequence is TGTGCCAGCAGCCCTGCCCGGACAGAAGAGACCCAGTACTTC. Encoded protein: CASSPARTEETQYF.

The rearrangement uses TRBV28 and TRBJ1-2; unclear D gene. V was clipped by 7 bases and J by 8 bases, with 14 bases between them. The CDR3 sequence is 12 residues long. Looked up from germline, CDR1 is MDHEN and CDR2 is SYDVKM. CDR3 DNA: TGTGCCAGCACCTCGAGGATTGACGGCTACACCTTC. It codes for CASTSRIDGYTF.

The gene calls are TRBV2 and TRBJ2-1; possibly TRBD1 for D (5 bases). Trimming stripped 8 bases from V and 3 bases from J, with 11 bases between. Germline CDR1 is SNHLY and CDR2 is FYNNEI. The CDR3 spans 13 residues. This CDR3 reads CASGASYYNEQFF. CDR3 nucleotides: TGTGCCAGCGGGGCCAGCTACTACAATGAGCAGTTCTTC.

This chain links TRBV5-1 with TRBJ1-1; TRBD1 is a possible D gene (5 bases). The CDR3 extends over 14 amino acids. Germline CDR1 SGHRS, CDR2 YFSETQ. V lost 1 base to trimming and J lost 1 base, with 8 bases between them. The CDR3 DNA reads as TGCGCCAGCAGCTTGTCGGGGGAGAACACTGAAGCTTTCTTT. It yields the protein CASSLSGENTEAFF.

This chain uses TRBV7-9 with TRBJ1-1, with TRBD1 identical over 7 bases. J was trimmed by 8 bases and V by 10 bases; bases with no gene match: 10. CDR1 and CDR2 from the germline V gene are SEHNR and FQNEAQ (reference sequence). The CDR3 loop spans 12 amino acids. The CDR3 nucleotides read TGTGCCAACGCGGCTCAGGGGGTCGAAGCTTTCTTT. This sequence encodes CANAAQGVEAFF.

This clone was counted a few times. The V call is TRBV27, the J call TRBJ1-4; TRBD1 agrees at 10 bases. The V segment lost 2 bases and the J segment 8 bases; nucleotides outside the gene matches: 8. Germline CDR1 reads MNHEY; CDR2 reads SMNVEV (reference sequence). This CDR3 is 16 amino acids long. CDR3 region: CASSLLLGQGVEKLFF. The CDR3 DNA follows: TGTGCCAGCAGTTTACTATTAGGACAGGGGGTAGAAAAACTGTTTTTT.

V gene TRBV30 combines with J gene TRBJ2-1, with 9 positions matching TRBD2. Germline V lookup: CDR1 GTSNPN, CDR2 SVGIG (reference sequence). CDR3 length: 13 residues. The V and J ends lost 3 bases and 8 bases, in that order; junction bases with no gene match: 5. CDR3 nucleotides: TGTGCCTGGAGAACGGGACTAGCTCATGAGCAGTTCTTC. Translating gives CAWRTGLAHEQFF.

The sample holds one count of this clone. V usage is TRBV2 and J usage is TRBJ2-2; TRBD1 agrees at 8 bases. Germline CDR1 SNHLY, CDR2 FYNNEI. CDR3 length: 14 amino acids. Trimming took 9 bases from V and 2 from J; bases not matched to a gene: 5. The CDR3 DNA reads as TGTGCCAGTGGACAGGGAGGTAACACCGGGGAGCTGTTTTTT. Residues: CASGQGGNTGELFF. Filled out from reference TRBV2 and TRBJ2-2, the complete variable domain reads EPEVTQTPSHQVTQMGQEVILRCVPISNHLYFYWYRQILGQKVEFLVSFYNNEISEKSEIFDDQFSVERPDGSNFTLKIRSTKLEDSAMYFCASGQGGNTGELFFGEGSRLTVL.

V is TRBV5-6 and J is TRBJ1-3; D is unclear. CDR3 length: 13 residues. The V end lost 0 bases, the J end lost 10 bases, and 11 bases lay between the germline ends. Germline lookup yields CDR1 SGHDT and CDR2 YYEEEE. For the CDR3, the DNA is TGTGCCAGCAGCTTGGGATCAGCGGGGACCATATATTTT. Protein sequence: CASSLGSAGTIYF.

The rearrangement uses TRBV5-1 and TRBJ1-1; 8 bases match TRBD1. This CDR3 has 18 residues. Germline lookup yields CDR1 SGHRS and CDR2 YFSETQ. V shed 4 bases and J 4 bases; nucleotides not matched to a gene: 18. CDR3 loop: CASSPSRPYGQGATEAFF. The CDR3, as DNA: TGCGCCAGCAGCCCGAGCCGACCATACGGACAGGGTGCCACTGAAGCTTTCTTT.

The chain couples TRBV6-5 to TRBJ1-5; D remains ambiguous. The CDR3 totals 15 residues. CDR1 and CDR2 from the germline V gene are MNHEY and SVGAGI. The V end lost 0 bases, the J end lost 9 bases, and 15 bases lay between the germline ends. This chain's CDR3 is CASSYSRWLTGPQHF. The CDR3 nucleotides read TGTGCCAGCAGTTACTCGAGGTGGCTTACGGGGCCCCAGCATTTT.

The genes are TRBV7-9 and TRBJ1-2; D unclear. This CDR3 is built from 11 residues. Germline assignment: CDR1 SEHNR and CDR2 FQNEAQ (reference sequence). V lost 2 bases and J 10 bases, leaving 8 bases between the germline ends. The chain's CDR3 is CASSLTNVYTF. Here the CDR3 DNA reads TGTGCCAGCAGCTTAACAAACGTCTACACCTTC.

The chain combines TRBV12-5 with TRBJ1-2; tentatively, D is TRBD1 (6 bases). CDR1 and CDR2 (germline): LGHNT, FRNRAP. This CDR3 is built from 13 residues. Trimming cost V 3 bases and J 2 bases, with 7 bases left between them. The DNA of the CDR3 is TGTGCTAGTGGTTTCGGACAGAACTATGGCTACACCTTC. Protein sequence: CASGFGQNYGYTF.